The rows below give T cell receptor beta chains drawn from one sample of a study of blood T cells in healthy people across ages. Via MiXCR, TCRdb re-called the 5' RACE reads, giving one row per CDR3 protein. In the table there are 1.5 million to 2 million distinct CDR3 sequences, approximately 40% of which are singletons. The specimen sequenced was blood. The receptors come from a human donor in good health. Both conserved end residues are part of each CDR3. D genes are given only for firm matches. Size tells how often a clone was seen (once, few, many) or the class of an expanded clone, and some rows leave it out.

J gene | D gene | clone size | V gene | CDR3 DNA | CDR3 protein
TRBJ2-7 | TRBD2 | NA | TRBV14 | TGTGCCAGCAGCCAAGATCGGACTAGCGGGGGTTACGAGCAGTACTTC | CASSQDRTSGGYEQYF
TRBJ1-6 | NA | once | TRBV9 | TGTGCCAGCAGCAAACTATCCGGGACGGATAATTCACCCCTCCACTTT | CASSKLSGTDNSPLHF
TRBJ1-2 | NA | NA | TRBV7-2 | TGTGCCAGCAGCTTAGCAAGGCGGGGGGCTAATAGTTATGGCTACACCTTC | CASSLARRGANSYGYTF
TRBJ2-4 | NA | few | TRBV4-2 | TGTGCCAGCAGCCAAGCGAGTGGCGGGGCGGGCAAAAACATTCAGTACTTC | CASSQASGGAGKNIQYF
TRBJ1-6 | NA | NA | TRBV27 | TGTGCCAGCAGTTTAGCCGGGCCCCCTCATGGGGATTCACCCCTCCACTTT | CASSLAGPPHGDSPLHF
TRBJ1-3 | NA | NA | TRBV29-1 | TGCAGCGTCCTCGGAGACAAGATTGGAAACACCATATATTTT | CSVLGDKIGNTIYF
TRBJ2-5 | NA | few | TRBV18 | TGTGCCAGCTCACCACCGGAGACAGCACAAGAGACCCAGTACTTC | CASSPPETAQETQYF
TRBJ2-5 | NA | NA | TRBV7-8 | TGTGCCAGCAGCTTATCAGGGATCCAAGAGACCCAGTACTTC | CASSLSGIQETQYF
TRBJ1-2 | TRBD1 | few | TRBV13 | TGTGCCAGCAGCTTAGGTCCGGGACAGGGGGCAAACGGCTACACCTTC | CASSLGPGQGANGYTF
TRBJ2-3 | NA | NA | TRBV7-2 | TGTGCCAGCAGCCGGAACGCAAGGGATACGCAGTATTTT | CASSRNARDTQYF
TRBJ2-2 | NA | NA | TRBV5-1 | TGCGCCAGCTGCGGGGCAAACACCGGGGAGCTGTTTTTT | CASCGANTGELFF
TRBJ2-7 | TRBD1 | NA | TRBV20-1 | TGCAGTGCTAGAGATAATGCAGGGGGAAGACTCTACGAGCAGTACTTC | CSARDNAGGRLYEQYF
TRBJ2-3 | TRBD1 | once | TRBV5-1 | TGCGCCAGCAGCTCGGGACAGTGTACCACAGATACGCAGTATTTT | CASSSGQCTTDTQYF
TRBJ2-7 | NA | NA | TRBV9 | TGTGCCAGCAGCACCCTAAACTCCTACGAGCAGTACTTC | CASSTLNSYEQYF
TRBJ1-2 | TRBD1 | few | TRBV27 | TGTGCCAGCAGTAGGGGCAGGGGGCTGGGCTATGGCTACACCTTC | CASSRGRGLGYGYTF
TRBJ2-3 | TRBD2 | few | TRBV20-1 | TGCAGTGCTAGTCAACTAGCGGAGCCCACAGATACGCAGTATTTT | CSASQLAEPTDTQYF
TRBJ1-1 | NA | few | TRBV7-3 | TGTGCCAGCAGCTTGGGACCGCCCACTGAAGCTTTCTTT | CASSLGPPTEAFF
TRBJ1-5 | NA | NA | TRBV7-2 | TGTGCCAGCAGCGTGACAGGACGCAATCAGCCCCAGCATTTT | CASSVTGRNQPQHF
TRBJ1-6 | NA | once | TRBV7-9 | TGTGCCAGCAGCCTCCCTGAATTTGGACAGAGAAATTCACCCCTCCACTTT | CASSLPEFGQRNSPLHF
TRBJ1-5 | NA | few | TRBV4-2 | TGTGCCAGCAGCCAAGATATCCATCAGCCCCAGCATTTT | CASSQDIHQPQHF
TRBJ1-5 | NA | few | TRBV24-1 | TGTGCCACCAGTGGCAGGGCCCATCAGCCCCAGCATTTT | CATSGRAHQPQHF
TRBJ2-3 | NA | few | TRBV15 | TGTGCCACCAGCAGACTAGGCGGGGACACAGATACGCAGTATTTT | CATSRLGGDTDTQYF
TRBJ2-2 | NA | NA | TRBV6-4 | TGTGCCAGCAGTCGTGGCGGGGAGCTGTTTTTT | CASSRGGELFF
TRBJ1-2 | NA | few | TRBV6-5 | TGTGCCAGCAGTCCAAAGAGAGGGGGTGTTACTGGCTACACCTTC | CASSPKRGGVTGYTF
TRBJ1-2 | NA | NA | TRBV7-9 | TGTGCCAGCAGCTTAGAGGACACATCCTACACCTTC | CASSLEDTSYTF
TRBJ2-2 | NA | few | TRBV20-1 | TGCAGTGCCTTGGGGCCGCTCACCGGGGAGCTGTTTTTT | CSALGPLTGELFF
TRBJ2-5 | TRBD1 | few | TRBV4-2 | TGTGCCAGCAGCCCAAAAGGGACAGAAGAGACCCAGTACTTC | CASSPKGTEETQYF
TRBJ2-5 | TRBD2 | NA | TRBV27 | TGTGCCAGCAGGCCCCCGGGCGGGGGGCCAGGGACCCAGTACTTC | CASRPPGGGPGTQYF
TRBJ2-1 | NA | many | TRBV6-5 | TGTGCCAGCAGGACTGGGCATGAGCAGTTCTTC | CASRTGHEQFF
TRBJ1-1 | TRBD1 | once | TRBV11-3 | TGTGCCAGCAGCCTACCGGGACAGGGTGACACTGAAGCTTTCTTT | CASSLPGQGDTEAFF
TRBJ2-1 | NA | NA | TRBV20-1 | TGCAGTGCGTTCAAATCCGATACTGGTGAGCAGTTCTTC | CSAFKSDTGEQFF
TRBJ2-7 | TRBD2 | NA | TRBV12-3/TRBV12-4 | TGTGCCAGCAGTTCCCCAGCGGGGGGGCCACCCTACGAGCAGTACTTC | CASSSPAGGPPYEQYF
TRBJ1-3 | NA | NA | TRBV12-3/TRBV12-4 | TGTGCCAGCACTGGACTCATATCGGGGAACACCATATATTTT | CASTGLISGNTIYF
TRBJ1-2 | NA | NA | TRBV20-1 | TGCAGTGCCCCGGGGCACTATGGCTACACCTTC | CSAPGHYGYTF
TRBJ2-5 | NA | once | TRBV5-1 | TGCGCCAGCAGCTTGGTCCAGGCCGATGGGGAGCAGTACTTC | CASSLVQADGEQYF
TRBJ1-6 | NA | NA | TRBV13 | TGTGCCAGCAGCTCGGGACTGACAATTAGGGCCCTCCACTTT | CASSSGLTIRALHF
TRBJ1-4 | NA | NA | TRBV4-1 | TGCGCCAGCAGCCAAGAGGAACGAGGAGGGAGTGAAAAACTGTTTTTT | CASSQEERGGSEKLFF
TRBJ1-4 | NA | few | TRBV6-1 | TGTGCCAGCAGTGATCGACGTCGGGGAATTAATGAAAAACGGTTTTTT | CASSDRRRGINEKRFF
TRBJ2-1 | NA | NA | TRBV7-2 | TGTGCCAGCAGCTTCAGACTAACAGAGTACAATGAGCAGTTCTTC | CASSFRLTEYNEQFF
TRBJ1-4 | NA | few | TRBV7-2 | TGTGCCAGCAGCCCTCAGTTTGGTGAAAAACTGTTTTTT | CASSPQFGEKLFF
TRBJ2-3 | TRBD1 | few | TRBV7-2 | TGTGCCAGCACCCGAGGGGGCGGAGAAGATACGCAGTATTTT | CASTRGGGEDTQYF
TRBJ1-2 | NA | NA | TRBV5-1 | TGCGCCAGCAGCTTGGTTCAGGGCGTCTATGGCTACACCTTC | CASSLVQGVYGYTF
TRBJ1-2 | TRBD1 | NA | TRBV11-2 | TGTGCCAGCAGTAAGGGACAGGGGGCTCCAGAGAACTATGGCTACACCTTC | CASSKGQGAPENYGYTF
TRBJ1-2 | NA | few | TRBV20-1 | TGCAGGGGGGGAACGGACCTCTATGGCTACACCTTC | CRGGTDLYGYTF
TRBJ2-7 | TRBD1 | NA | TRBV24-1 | TGTGCCACCCGAAAGACAGGGTATGCCCAAAAAGGGTACGAAGACGAGCAGTACTTC | CATRKTGYAQKGYEDEQYF
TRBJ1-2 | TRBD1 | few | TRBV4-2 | TGTGCCAGCAGCCAAGAAGGACAGGCTTTCGGGGCTTACACCTTC | CASSQEGQAFGAYTF
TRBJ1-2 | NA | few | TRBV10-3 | TGTGCCATCAGTGGGACCGACTATGGCTACACCTTC | CAISGTDYGYTF